The text below deals with one T cell receptor beta chain. Some clones are missing from TCRdb's copy, which holds only in-frame ones; the method was immunoSEQ multiplex PCR. The sample lists tens of thousands of clones; approximately 97% were seen once. The sample originates from a study of technical replicates of blood from several donors. The germline V gene encodes CDR1 MGHRA and CDR2 YSYEKL. V gave up 0 bases and J gave up 0 bases, with 13 bases separating them. CDR3 length equals 17 residues. The V and J genes are TRBV4-1 and TRBJ2-3, with D uncertain. The sample consisted of T cells isolated from PBMCs. This receptor was taken from a human donor in good health. CDR3 nucleotides: TGCGCCAGCAGCCAAGATCGGATGGGCTCTAGCACAGATACGCAGTATTTT. Its translation: CASSQDRMGSSTDTQYF.